Sequencing of this T cell receptor (beta chain) was carried out in a study of human T cells and chemical hapten exposure. In this sample, this clonotype turned up a few times. As for time point: patch test 2, 6 weeks after DPC sensitization. Treatment defined: therapeutic diphenylcyclopropenone sensitization with weekly scalp DPC. Germline V gene sequence: CDR1 MNHNS, CDR2 SASEGT. The CDR3 covers 14 residues. V dropped 3 bases and J dropped 5 bases, with 13 bases sitting between them. TCRdb analysed the RACE reads with MiXCR anew, one entry per CDR3 protein. Of more than 90,000 distinct CDR3 sequences in the sample, about an eighth are singletons; the top ten hold roughly 3.1%.

This sequence was found in a woman in her thirties or forties with alopecia areata. Some clones in this sample may be carry-over from other donors' samples. The V gene is TRBV6-1, the J gene TRBJ2-5, with unresolved D. The source material was whole blood, sampled in connection with sensitization to the hapten diphenylcyclopropenone (DPC). The CDR3 loop reads CASSDSGPRETQYF. In DNA form, the CDR3 reads TGTGCCAGCAGTGACTCGGGCCCCCGGGAGACCCAGTACTTC.